A single sample is the source of the 18 T cell receptor beta chains below, sequenced in a study of early T cells in non-severe SARS-CoV-2 infection. Each CDR3 protein is one row after TCRdb ran MiXCR on the 5' RACE reads. Of tens of thousands of distinct CDR3 sequences in the sample, around 12% were seen once. The sequenced material came from whole blood. The receptor source for this set is an adult who was a healthcare worker with PCR-confirmed SARS-CoV-2 infection or an uninfected control (not recorded which).

Ten or more counts support this clonotype. The rearrangement joins TRBV6-1 to TRBJ2-2; D unresolved. Germline CDR1 and CDR2: MNHNS and SASEGT. The CDR3 is 14 residues long. The V end lost 7 bases, the J end lost 1 base, and 10 bases lay between the germline ends. The DNA for the CDR3 is TGTGCCAGCAAGAACCAGGAGAACACCGGGGAGCTGTTTTTT. The encoded protein is CASKNQENTGELFF.

The gene calls are TRBV2 and TRBJ2-1, with 8 bases fitting TRBD1. CDR3 length: 15 amino acids. In germline, CDR1 is SNHLY, CDR2 FYNNEI. Losses at the gene ends were 2 bases for V and 4 bases for J; bases not matched to a gene: 4. CDR3 amino acids: CASSEMGQVYNEQFF. CDR3 coding DNA: TGTGCCAGCAGTGAAATGGGACAGGTATACAATGAGCAGTTCTTC.

There are a few counts of this clonotype. The V and J genes are TRBV25-1 and TRBJ2-5; tentative D call: TRBD2 (6 bases). With 6 bases removed from V and 5 bases from J, the gap between germline ends came to 16 bases. The CDR3 has 14 residues. The germline V gene encodes CDR1 MGHDK and CDR2 SYGVNS. The DNA for the CDR3 is TGTGCCAGCAGCAGCGTTAGGAGCGGGGAGACCCAGTACTTC. This encodes CASSSVRSGETQYF.

This clonotype was seen more than once but under ten times. The chain uses TRBV4-1 and TRBJ1-6, with TRBD1 identical over 8 bases. Germline V lookup: CDR1 MGHRA, CDR2 YSYEKL. J was trimmed by 6 bases and V by 0 bases; bases with no gene match: 1. This CDR3 comprises 15 residues. The CDR3 spells CASSQDTGGNSPLHF. CDR3 in DNA: TGCGCCAGCAGCCAAGATACAGGGGGTAATTCACCCCTCCACTTT.

This clonotype appeared many times. This chain links TRBV24-1 with TRBJ2-1; TRBD2 agrees at 8 bases. This CDR3 has 15 amino acids. Unmatched junction bases numbered 4, after V lost 2 bases and J lost 5 bases. Germline CDR1 reads KGHDR; CDR2 reads SFDVKD. This CDR3 is CATSDYTSGHNEQFF. The CDR3 DNA sequence: TGTGCCACCAGTGATTATACTAGCGGACACAATGAGCAGTTCTTC.

This clonotype came up many times. Mismatch with germline at one junction end may stem from a read error. The chain has TRBV20-1 and TRBJ2-7; D is uncertain. This CDR3 has 14 residues. Germline CDR1 and CDR2: DFQATT and SNEGSKA (reference sequence). CDR3 sequence reads: CSARDQSYSDEQYF. CDR3 coding DNA: TGCAGTGCTAGAGATCAGTCCTACTCCGACGAGCAGTACTTC.

This clonotype came up many times. The chain is built from TRBV6-6 and TRBJ2-1; 9 nucleotides agree with TRBD2. This CDR3 has 13 residues. Germline CDR1 and CDR2: MNHNY and SVGAGI (reference sequence). CDR3 loop: CGSSGKSYNEQFF. The CDR3 nucleotides read TGTGGATCTAGCGGGAAATCCTACAATGAGCAGTTCTTC.

Many counts were recorded for this clonotype. The chain uses TRBV27 and TRBJ1-5; a weak D match, TRBD1 (6 bases). This CDR3 is built from 15 residues. Deletions cut 2 bases from V and 5 bases from J, with 13 bases between. Germline CDR1 is MNHEY and CDR2 is SMNVEV (reference sequence). CDR3 residues: CASSLNTGKDQPQHF. The CDR3 bases are TGTGCCAGCAGTTTAAACACAGGGAAGGATCAGCCCCAGCATTTT.

This clonotype was observed a handful of times. The chain employs TRBV25-1 and TRBJ2-1, with TRBD2 matching 7 bases. CDR1 and CDR2 (germline): MGHDK, SYGVNS. The CDR3 runs 15 residues. V lost 7 bases to trimming and J lost 6 bases; unmatched junction nucleotides: 12. The CDR3 sequence: CASKKRDHLGNEQFF. The CDR3 DNA is TGTGCCAGCAAGAAGCGGGATCATCTAGGCAATGAGCAGTTCTTC.

This clonotype was recorded at least ten times. The rearrangement uses TRBV7-3 and TRBJ2-2; 8 positions match TRBD1. This CDR3 has 17 amino acids. Germline V gene data show CDR1 as SGHTA and CDR2 as FQGTGA. The V and J ends lost 4 bases and 6 bases, in that order; junction bases with no gene match: 13. For the CDR3, the DNA is TGTGCCAGCAGCTCCAATATCGGGCAGGGGGCCTCCGGGGAGCTGTTTTTT. This encodes CASSSNIGQGASGELFF. The full variable domain, in which reference TRBV7-3 and TRBJ2-2 provide the parts outside the CDR3, is GAGVSQTPSNKVTEKGKYVELRCDPISGHTALYWYRQSLGQGPEFLIYFQGTGAADDSGLPNDRFFAVRPEGSVSTLKIQRTERGDSAVYLCASSSNIGQGASGELFFGEGSRLTVL.

The chain recombines TRBV6-6 with TRBJ2-5, with TRBD2 matching 14 bases. Germline CDR1 MNHNY, CDR2 SVGAGI (reference sequence). J gave up 6 bases and V 6 bases, and 6 bases lay outside the gene matches. This CDR3 region has 15 residues. The CDR3 loop is CASRAGTSGSQTQYF. As DNA, the CDR3 is TGTGCCAGCAGAGCCGGGACTAGCGGGAGCCAGACCCAGTACTTC.

This clonotype has at least ten counts. The chain joins TRBV5-1 to TRBJ2-7, with 8 nucleotides matching TRBD2. With V trimmed by 2 bases and J by 0 bases, 10 bases remained unmatched. CDR3 length: 17 residues. Per the germline V gene, CDR1 is SGHRS and CDR2 is YFSETQ. Written as DNA, the CDR3 is TGCGCCAGCAGCTTAAGCATACTAGCGGACCCCTCCTACGAGCAGTACTTC. Translated, it gives CASSLSILADPSYEQYF.

This clonotype was observed many times. This CDR3 reads CASSQGGTGWQPQHF. DNA of the CDR3: TGCGCCAGCAGTCAAGGAGGGACAGGGTGGCAGCCCCAGCATTTT. The chain combines TRBV23-1 with TRBJ1-5; TRBD1 matches 9 bases. TRBV23-1 is annotated as an ORF whose role is uncertain. Trimming took 2 bases from V and 7 from J; bases not matched to a gene: 6. CDR3 length equals 15 residues.

The rearrangement joins TRBV12-3 or TRBV12-4 to TRBJ2-5; 10 bases are shared with TRBD1. This CDR3 has 17 residues. V was clipped by 3 bases and J by 3 bases; unmatched bases: 10. As DNA, the CDR3 is TGTGCCAGCAGTTTGCTGGGACAGGGGTGGCAAAAAGAGACCCAGTACTTC. Amino acids: CASSLLGQGWQKETQYF.

In its sample, this clonotype was seen many times. The V and J genes are TRBV27 and TRBJ2-3; D is unclear. Trimming took off 1 base at V and 5 bases at J, with 7 bases between the two ends. CDR1 is MNHEY, CDR2 SMNVEV, per germline (reference sequence). The CDR3 has 13 residues. CDR3 sequence reads: CASSLWAGDTQYF. The CDR3 DNA reads TGTGCCAGCAGTTTATGGGCAGGAGATACGCAGTATTTT.

A remark on this clonotype: This sequence may be a read error, since a much larger clone differs from it by one base. The chain employs TRBV29-1 and TRBJ2-6; D is ambiguous. Trimming stripped 8 bases from V and 1 base from J, with 9 bases between. Germline V CDR1 and CDR2: SQVTM, ANQGSEA. The CDR3 has 13 residues. The CDR3 protein is CSTYSSGANVLTF. As DNA, the CDR3 is TGCAGCACGTACAGTTCTGGGGCCAACGTCCTGACTTTC.

This clonotype was observed at least ten times. The rearrangement joins TRBV12-3 or TRBV12-4 to TRBJ2-7, with TRBD1 identical over 8 bases. V was clipped by 6 bases and J by 5 bases; unmatched bases: 6. The CDR3 has 13 amino acids. The DNA for the CDR3 is TGTGCCAGCAGACGGACAGGGAAAGACGAGCAGTACTTC. Its protein product is CASRRTGKDEQYF.

The sample holds many counts of this clonotype. The V call is TRBV5-1, the J call TRBJ2-7; TRBD2 might be the D (6 bases). The CDR3 has 14 amino acids. Germline assignment: CDR1 SGHRS and CDR2 YFSETQ. V lost 0 bases, J lost 2 bases, and 9 bases lay in between. CDR3 in amino acids: CASSLGSGAYEQYF. The CDR3 region has the DNA TGCGCCAGCAGCTTGGGGTCGGGAGCCTACGAGCAGTACTTC.